The T cell receptor beta chain described here comes from a study of Graves' ophthalmopathy and Graves' hyperthyroidism. The overall study: Stable hyperthyroidism meant no progression to ophthalmopathy within 18 months of follow-up. Findings of the study overall: Most clonotypes expanded in thyroid above 0.001 frequency were present in blood too. For predicting ophthalmopathy progression, the model had roughly 70% sensitivity and around 72% specificity.

Researchers took RNA transcripts and amplified TCR beta CDR3 regions from them. After a first-round RT-PCR with HTBI primers, a second-round multiplex PCR was run. From the multiplex PCR reads, TCRdb called clonotypes with MiXCR, one entry per CDR3 protein. The sample holds 500,000 to 700,000 distinct CDR3 sequences; under 45% are singletons and the top ten take about 4%. Patients were left out if they had other autoimmune diseases, uncontrolled infections, pregnancy or lactation. For this clonotype: Antigen specificity is unknown. This may be a read error, as it is one base from a much larger clone.

This CDR3 region has 15 residues. The germline gives CDR1 SGHAT, CDR2 FQNNGV. The chain combines TRBV11-2 with TRBJ1-1, with TRBD1 identical over 7 bases. The origin of this receptor is an adult man with Graves' hyperthyroidism. Sequencing used peripheral blood or thyroid tissue (not recorded which). The CDR3 protein is CASSPRQGTNTGAFF. As DNA, the CDR3 is TGTGCCAGCAGCCCTCGACAGGGTACGAACACTGGAGCTTTCTTT.